The 14 T cell receptor beta chains presented below share a single source sample, sequenced in a study of blood T cell repertoires in COVID-19. Some clones are missing from TCRdb's copy, which holds only in-frame ones; the method was immunoSEQ multiplex PCR. The sample consists of around 160,000 clones, more than 75% of them appearing once. The sequenced sample was peripheral blood. These receptors were collected from a man aged 55 to 70 with active or convalescent COVID-19.

In this sample, this clone turned up a few times. The chain has TRBV6-2 or TRBV6-3 and TRBJ2-1; D may be TRBD2 (6 bases). The CDR3 sequence is 17 residues long. Trimming pared 6 bases from V and 0 bases from J, leaving 18 bases between. The V gene's germline CDR1 is MNHEY and CDR2 SVGEGT. The CDR3 loop reads CASSLGTWGVSYNEQFF. CDR3 nucleotide sequence: TGTGCCAGCAGCCTTGGAACCTGGGGGGTCTCCTACAATGAGCAGTTCTTC.

This clone was found once. The chain employs TRBV5-4 and TRBJ1-3; D not certain. With 0 bases removed from V and 4 bases from J, the gap between germline ends came to 8 bases. The germline CDR1 and CDR2 sequences are SGHNT and YYREEE (reference sequence). The CDR3 totals 14 residues. DNA for the CDR3: TGTGCCAGCAGCTTGGGAGTTCGCGGAAACACCATATATTTT. It codes for CASSLGVRGNTIYF.

This chain connects TRBV7-6 to TRBJ2-6; 8 nucleotides align to TRBD1. The germline V gene encodes CDR1 SGHVS and CDR2 FNYEAQ. CDR3 length: 15 residues. V dropped 8 bases and J dropped 1; count of bases not matched to a gene: 4. CDR3 protein: CASLQGASGANVLTF. CDR3 coding DNA: TGTGCCAGCCTCCAGGGGGCTTCTGGGGCCAACGTCCTGACTTTC.

The chain has TRBV6-5 and TRBJ2-7; D uncertain. V was trimmed by 0 bases and J by 3 bases, leaving 3 bases between them. CDR3 length equals 12 residues. Germline V gives CDR1 MNHEY, CDR2 SVGAGI. The CDR3 DNA follows: TGTGCCAGCAGTTACTCTCTCTACGAGCAGTACTTC. Amino acid sequence: CASSYSLYEQYF.

The rearrangement links TRBV11-2 to TRBJ1-4; possible D gene TRBD1, 5 bases. The V gene lost 5 bases and the J gene lost 5 bases, with 24 bases spanning the gap. Germline CDR1 reads SGHAT; CDR2 reads FQNNGV. This CDR3 has 18 amino acids. CDR3: CASSPTPQGGILNEKLFF. Written as DNA, the CDR3 is TGTGCCAGCAGCCCAACCCCGCAGGGCGGCATCCTCAATGAAAAACTGTTTTTT.

The chain is built from TRBV6-1 and TRBJ1-1; D call uncertain. Per germline, CDR1 MNHNS and CDR2 SASEGT. CDR3 length: 14 amino acids. The ends were cut back, 3 bases at V and 0 bases at J, with 8 bases in the middle. The CDR3 nucleotides read TGTGCCAGCAGTGAGCCAGGTCTGAACACTGAAGCTTTCTTT. Translating gives CASSEPGLNTEAFF.

The V and J genes are TRBV28 and TRBJ2-7; 8 bases fit TRBD1. Germline lookup yields CDR1 MDHEN and CDR2 SYDVKM. With 7 bases clipped from V and 3 bases from J, the junction kept 11 bases outside the gene matches. This CDR3 has 15 residues. The CDR3 sequence is CASKKDRALSYEQYF. CDR3 nucleotides: TGTGCCAGCAAAAAGGACAGGGCACTAAGCTACGAGCAGTACTTC.

The rearrangement uses TRBV28 and TRBJ1-1; no definite D call. Trimming cost V 1 base and J 0 bases, with 12 bases left between them. The CDR3 spans 16 residues. Germline-derived CDR1 and CDR2 are MDHEN and SYDVKM. This CDR3 reads CASSLYPRGMNTEAFF. Here the CDR3 DNA reads TGTGCCAGCAGTTTATACCCTCGCGGCATGAACACTGAAGCTTTCTTT.

The chain carries TRBV24-1 and TRBJ2-1; 10 nucleotides agree with TRBD1. CDR1 is KGHDR and CDR2 is SFDVKD in the germline V gene. CDR3 size: 17 residues. Germline trimming cut 3 bases from V and 0 bases from J; bases unmatched to any gene: 4. The CDR3 region is CATSDPRTGGSYNEQFF. The CDR3 DNA sequence: TGTGCCACCAGTGATCCCCGGACAGGGGGCTCCTACAATGAGCAGTTCTTC.

V and J are TRBV28 and TRBJ2-5; TRBD1 matches 8 bases. The J segment lost 5 bases and the V segment lost 3 bases, leaving 11 bases of the junction unmatched. Germline-derived CDR1 and CDR2 are MDHEN and SYDVKM. The CDR3 extends over 16 amino acids. Here the CDR3 reads CASSFGTRGLEETQYF. Written as DNA, the CDR3 is TGTGCCAGCAGTTTCGGTACCAGGGGGCTAGAGGAGACCCAGTACTTC. Variable domain in full (rest from reference TRBV28 and TRBJ2-5): DVKVTQSSRYLVKRTGEKVFLECVQDMDHENMFWYRQDPGLGLRLIYFSYDVKMKEKGDIPEGYSVSREKKERFSLILESASTNQTSMYLCASSFGTRGLEETQYFGPGTRLLVL.

This clone was counted a single time. The chain has TRBV7-2 and TRBJ2-1; 7 bases line up with TRBD2. CDR1 and CDR2 (germline): SGHTA, FQGNSA. This CDR3 has 19 residues. The junction had 18 bases not matched to a gene; V was cut back by 7 bases and J by 0 bases. The CDR3 protein is CASTTYGLGEGSSYNEQFF. CDR3 nucleotides: TGTGCCAGCACCACATATGGGCTAGGGGAGGGGAGCTCCTACAATGAGCAGTTCTTC. Based on the CDR3 plus reference TRBV7-2 and TRBJ2-1, the full variable domain is GAGVSQSPSNKVTEKGKDVELRCDPISGHTALYWYRQSLGQGLEFLIYFQGNSAPDKSGLPSDRFSAERTGGSVSTLTIQRTQQEDSAVYLCASTTYGLGEGSSYNEQFFGPGTRLTVL.

The chain joins TRBV24-1 to TRBJ2-3; D call uncertain. The CDR3 is 14 amino acids. Trimming took 5 bases from V and 1 from J, leaving 9 bases between them. Germline CDR1 reads KGHDR; CDR2 reads SFDVKD. CDR3 nucleotide sequence: TGTGCCACCAGTGGGTGGCAGGGCACAGATACGCAGTATTTT. It translates to CATSGWQGTDTQYF.

The rearrangement uses TRBV27 and TRBJ1-5; D is unclear. The CDR3 is 15 residues long. Germline V gene data show CDR1 as MNHEY and CDR2 as SMNVEV (reference sequence). V lost 5 bases and J lost 3, with 14 bases in between. CDR3 in amino acids: CASSLTPSYNQPQHF. Written as DNA, the CDR3 is TGTGCCAGCAGTCTGACCCCTAGCTACAATCAGCCCCAGCATTTT.

CDR3 sequence reads: CATSGPGTRRETQYF. The CDR3 DNA is TGTGCCACCAGTGGCCCCGGGACAAGGAGAGAGACCCAGTACTTC. The chain links TRBV24-1 to TRBJ2-5, with D tentatively TRBD1 (6 bases). V was pared by 5 bases and J by 4 bases, with 16 bases between. Germline CDR1 reads KGHDR; CDR2 reads SFDVKD. The CDR3 sequence is 15 residues long.